A selection of T cell receptor beta chains follows, all from one sample in a study of blood T cell repertoires in COVID-19. TCRdb's copy holds only in-frame clones and misses some; the assay was immunoSEQ multiplex PCR. This table has 200,000 to 250,000 clones, roughly 80% appearing once. The sequencing input was peripheral blood. These receptors were collected from an elderly woman with active or convalescent COVID-19. The CDR3 runs from the conserved cysteine through the conserved F or W. The order of the fields is clone size, J gene, D gene, V gene, CDR3 DNA, CDR3 protein. A D gene is named only where the DNA matches it firmly. Size is stated for part of the rows, as once, few or many counts, or as a class when the clone is expanded.

clone size: -
J gene: TRBJ1-2
D gene: -
V gene: TRBV2
CDR3 DNA: TGTGCCAGCAGTGAAGCAAAGAGGGTTGGGGGCTACACCTTC
CDR3 protein: CASSEAKRVGGYTF

clone size: -
J gene: TRBJ1-5
D gene: -
V gene: TRBV28
CDR3 DNA: TGTGCCAGCAGTTTAGGCAGGGCCAATCAGCCCCAGCATTTT
CDR3 protein: CASSLGRANQPQHF

clone size: many
J gene: TRBJ1-1
D gene: TRBD1
V gene: TRBV27
CDR3 DNA: TGTGCCAGCAGTTTAATCCCGGGACAGGGTTTCGCTGAAGCTTTCTTT
CDR3 protein: CASSLIPGQGFAEAFF

clone size: -
J gene: TRBJ1-1
D gene: -
V gene: TRBV2
CDR3 DNA: TGTGCCAGCAGTTTTAGGGGCCGTAGGGACACTGAAGCTTTCTTT
CDR3 protein: CASSFRGRRDTEAFF

clone size: -
J gene: TRBJ1-4
D gene: -
V gene: TRBV28
CDR3 DNA: TGTGCCAGCAGTCCCGCAACAGGGTGGGATGCTGAAAAACTGTTTTTT
CDR3 protein: CASSPATGWDAEKLFF

clone size: -
J gene: TRBJ1-5
D gene: -
V gene: TRBV28
CDR3 DNA: TGTGCCAGCAGGCGGTTTCCCAATCAGCCCCAGCATTTT
CDR3 protein: CASRRFPNQPQHF

clone size: -
J gene: TRBJ1-2
D gene: TRBD1
V gene: TRBV3-1/TRBV3-2
CDR3 DNA: TGTGCCAGCAGCCAAGACCCTACAGGGGGCGTAGGTGGCTACACCTTC
CDR3 protein: CASSQDPTGGVGGYTF

clone size: -
J gene: TRBJ2-7
D gene: -
V gene: TRBV28
CDR3 DNA: TGTGCCAGCAGTTTAGCCGGTCGGGAGGAGCAGTACTTC
CDR3 protein: CASSLAGREEQYF

clone size: -
J gene: TRBJ1-2
D gene: -
V gene: TRBV29-1
CDR3 DNA: TGCAGCGTTGATAACTTTGGGGGGATAGGCTATGGCTACACCTTC
CDR3 protein: CSVDNFGGIGYGYTF

clone size: -
J gene: TRBJ1-1
D gene: -
V gene: TRBV12-5
CDR3 DNA: TGTGCTAGTGGTCCCTCAGTCAGGGAGGCAGCCGAAGCTTTCTTT
CDR3 protein: CASGPSVREAAEAFF

clone size: -
J gene: TRBJ1-2
D gene: -
V gene: TRBV28
CDR3 DNA: TGTGCCAGCAGTTCGAGGGCTACTAACTATGGCTACACCTTC
CDR3 protein: CASSSRATNYGYTF

clone size: -
J gene: TRBJ1-5
D gene: TRBD1
V gene: TRBV18
CDR3 DNA: TGTGCCAGCTCACCCGGGACAGGGGTTCAGCCCCAGCATTTT
CDR3 protein: CASSPGTGVQPQHF

clone size: -
J gene: TRBJ2-7
D gene: TRBD2
V gene: TRBV5-1
CDR3 DNA: TGCGCCAGCAGCTTAGGTCACGGCGGGAGTTCCTACGAGCAGTACTTC
CDR3 protein: CASSLGHGGSSYEQYF

clone size: -
J gene: TRBJ1-1
D gene: TRBD1
V gene: TRBV3-1/TRBV3-2
CDR3 DNA: TGTGCCACTCAGGGGGCCACTGAAGCTTTCTTT
CDR3 protein: CATQGATEAFF

clone size: -
J gene: TRBJ1-5
D gene: -
V gene: TRBV19
CDR3 DNA: TGTGCCAGTAGTATGGAGGGACGTCAGCCCCAGCATTTT
CDR3 protein: CASSMEGRQPQHF

clone size: -
J gene: TRBJ2-7
D gene: -
V gene: TRBV7-2
CDR3 DNA: TGTGCCAGCAGCCAACAGGGAAGCTCCTACGAGCAGTACTTC
CDR3 protein: CASSQQGSSYEQYF

clone size: -
J gene: TRBJ2-7
D gene: -
V gene: TRBV3-1/TRBV3-2
CDR3 DNA: TGTGCCAGCAGCCTTAACTCTGGGCCTCTCTCCTACGAGCAGTACTTC
CDR3 protein: CASSLNSGPLSYEQYF

clone size: -
J gene: TRBJ2-5
D gene: TRBD2
V gene: TRBV19
CDR3 DNA: TGTGCCAGTATCAGTAGCGGGGTCCAAGAGACCCAGTACTTC
CDR3 protein: CASISSGVQETQYF

clone size: -
J gene: TRBJ1-2
D gene: -
V gene: TRBV3-1/TRBV3-2
CDR3 DNA: TGTGCCAGCAGCCCTACCTCTCTCGGGACTTATGGCTACACCTTC
CDR3 protein: CASSPTSLGTYGYTF

clone size: -
J gene: TRBJ1-2
D gene: -
V gene: TRBV3-1/TRBV3-2
CDR3 DNA: TGTGCCAGCAGCCAAGTGGGGGATGCGGGGGCGAATGGCTACACCTTC
CDR3 protein: CASSQVGDAGANGYTF

clone size: -
J gene: TRBJ2-3
D gene: TRBD2
V gene: TRBV15
CDR3 DNA: TGTGCCACCAGCAGAGTGATGGGCGGGGGGGAAGATACGCAGTATTTT
CDR3 protein: CATSRVMGGGEDTQYF

clone size: few
J gene: TRBJ2-7
D gene: TRBD2
V gene: TRBV5-1
CDR3 DNA: TGCGCCAGCAGCTTGGGCGGGGGTGGCGAGCAGTACTTC
CDR3 protein: CASSLGGGGEQYF

clone size: -
J gene: TRBJ1-1
D gene: -
V gene: TRBV19
CDR3 DNA: TGTGCCAGTAGTCTCGGGTACACTGAAGCTTTCTTT
CDR3 protein: CASSLGYTEAFF

clone size: -
J gene: TRBJ2-7
D gene: TRBD1
V gene: TRBV5-1
CDR3 DNA: TGCGCCAGCAGCTTGTCGGACAGGGGCACCGAGCAGTACTTC
CDR3 protein: CASSLSDRGTEQYF

clone size: -
J gene: TRBJ2-3
D gene: TRBD2
V gene: TRBV30
CDR3 DNA: TGTGCCTGGAGTTCAACGGGGGGGAACACAGATACGCAGTATTTT
CDR3 protein: CAWSSTGGNTDTQYF

clone size: -
J gene: TRBJ1-1
D gene: TRBD1
V gene: TRBV27
CDR3 DNA: TGTGCCAGCAGTGTACAGACAGGGGAGGCTTTCTTT
CDR3 protein: CASSVQTGEAFF

clone size: -
J gene: TRBJ1-4
D gene: TRBD1
V gene: TRBV7-2
CDR3 DNA: TGTGCCAGCAGCTTTCTGGCAGGGGGATTTGCAGCTAATGAAAAACTGTTTTTT
CDR3 protein: CASSFLAGGFAANEKLFF

clone size: -
J gene: TRBJ1-1
D gene: -
V gene: TRBV12-3/TRBV12-4
CDR3 DNA: TGTGCCAGCAGTTTCCCTGTAAATGAAGCTTTCTTT
CDR3 protein: CASSFPVNEAFF

clone size: -
J gene: TRBJ1-2
D gene: TRBD1
V gene: TRBV3-1/TRBV3-2
CDR3 DNA: TGTGCCAGCAGCCAAGGCCTCGGGACAGGGGGTGGCTACACCTTC
CDR3 protein: CASSQGLGTGGGYTF

clone size: -
J gene: TRBJ1-5
D gene: -
V gene: TRBV18
CDR3 DNA: TGTGCCAGCTCACCAAACCAGGGTCCCAATCAGCCCCAGCATTTT
CDR3 protein: CASSPNQGPNQPQHF

clone size: -
J gene: TRBJ2-7
D gene: -
V gene: TRBV15
CDR3 DNA: TGTGCCACCAGCACCACAACAGGGCCAACCTACGAGCAGTACTTC
CDR3 protein: CATSTTTGPTYEQYF

clone size: -
J gene: TRBJ2-7
D gene: TRBD2
V gene: TRBV10-2
CDR3 DNA: TGCGCCAGCAGTGAGCAAGGAAGCGGGGGGATTTACGAGCAGTACTTC
CDR3 protein: CASSEQGSGGIYEQYF

clone size: once
J gene: TRBJ2-3
D gene: -
V gene: TRBV5-6
CDR3 DNA: TGTGCCAGCAGCTTGGGAGGTCAGCTAAGGACAGATACGCAGTATTTT
CDR3 protein: CASSLGGQLRTDTQYF

clone size: -
J gene: TRBJ1-1
D gene: -
V gene: TRBV6-5
CDR3 DNA: TGTGCCAGCAGCCCCACAGAGATGAACACTGAAGCTTTCTTT
CDR3 protein: CASSPTEMNTEAFF

clone size: many
J gene: TRBJ2-2
D gene: TRBD2
V gene: TRBV5-1
CDR3 DNA: TGCGCCAGCAGCTTGGGCGGGGGGCCCACCGGGGAGCTGTTTTTT
CDR3 protein: CASSLGGGPTGELFF

clone size: -
J gene: TRBJ1-2
D gene: TRBD1
V gene: TRBV19
CDR3 DNA: TGTGCCAGTAGTATTCGGACAGGAGATGGCTACACCTTC
CDR3 protein: CASSIRTGDGYTF

clone size: -
J gene: TRBJ2-1
D gene: -
V gene: TRBV19
CDR3 DNA: TGTGCCAGTAGTGAAGGCAGGCTCTCCAATGAGCAGTTCTTC
CDR3 protein: CASSEGRLSNEQFF

clone size: -
J gene: TRBJ1-2
D gene: -
V gene: TRBV28
CDR3 DNA: TGTGCCAGCAGTTTATTGGGGGGGCGCAGCTATGGCTACACCTTC
CDR3 protein: CASSLLGGRSYGYTF

clone size: -
J gene: TRBJ1-1
D gene: -
V gene: TRBV6-5
CDR3 DNA: TGTGCCAGCAGTCTTTTGGGGCAGAACACTGAAGCTTTCTTT
CDR3 protein: CASSLLGQNTEAFF

clone size: -
J gene: TRBJ1-2
D gene: TRBD1
V gene: TRBV30
CDR3 DNA: TGTGCCTGGACTACCGGGACAGGGGGCTACTATGGCTACACCTTC
CDR3 protein: CAWTTGTGGYYGYTF

clone size: -
J gene: TRBJ2-3
D gene: TRBD2
V gene: TRBV29-1
CDR3 DNA: TGCAGCGTTGCCATTGGGACTACCACAGATACGCAGTATTTT
CDR3 protein: CSVAIGTTTDTQYF

clone size: once
J gene: TRBJ1-5
D gene: TRBD1
V gene: TRBV5-5
CDR3 DNA: TGTGCCAGCAGCTTGGGTCCGGACAGGGATTTTCAGCCCCAGCATTTT
CDR3 protein: CASSLGPDRDFQPQHF

clone size: -
J gene: TRBJ2-7
D gene: -
V gene: TRBV21-1
CDR3 DNA: TGTGCCAGCAGCAACCCCCCCCAAGGACTAGCCGGGAAGGAGCAGTACTTC
CDR3 protein: CASSNPPQGLAGKEQYF

clone size: -
J gene: TRBJ2-2
D gene: -
V gene: TRBV19
CDR3 DNA: TGTGCCAGTAGTATAGCCCGGGTTCAAGGGGAGCTGTTTTTT
CDR3 protein: CASSIARVQGELFF

clone size: once
J gene: TRBJ1-3
D gene: -
V gene: TRBV28
CDR3 DNA: TGTGCCAGCTCTTCTTCAGTTTTACCCCGAGGAAACACCATATATTTT
CDR3 protein: CASSSSVLPRGNTIYF

clone size: -
J gene: TRBJ1-1
D gene: TRBD1
V gene: TRBV5-5
CDR3 DNA: TGTGCCAGCAGCATGGAGGGACAGATGAACACTGAAGCTTTCTTT
CDR3 protein: CASSMEGQMNTEAFF

clone size: -
J gene: TRBJ2-7
D gene: TRBD2
V gene: TRBV27
CDR3 DNA: TGTGCCAGCAGTTTAGCGGCGGGAGAGGTCTACGAGCAGTACTTC
CDR3 protein: CASSLAAGEVYEQYF

clone size: -
J gene: TRBJ2-2
D gene: -
V gene: TRBV27
CDR3 DNA: TGTGCCAGCAGCATACCTGGACCCAGGGGCGGGGAGCTGTTTTTT
CDR3 protein: CASSIPGPRGGELFF

clone size: -
J gene: TRBJ1-2
D gene: -
V gene: TRBV5-1
CDR3 DNA: TGCGCCAGCAGACGTGGGGACATTAACTATGGCTACACCTTC
CDR3 protein: CASRRGDINYGYTF

clone size: -
J gene: TRBJ1-2
D gene: TRBD1
V gene: TRBV27
CDR3 DNA: TGTGCCAGCAGTTTAAAGGGGACAGGGGGCTCATTCAACTATGGCTACACCTTC
CDR3 protein: CASSLKGTGGSFNYGYTF

clone size: -
J gene: TRBJ1-2
D gene: -
V gene: TRBV7-9
CDR3 DNA: TGTGCCAGCAGCTTATCCGGTCCCAGGGTGCGTGGCTACACCTTC
CDR3 protein: CASSLSGPRVRGYTF

clone size: -
J gene: TRBJ1-4
D gene: TRBD1
V gene: TRBV27
CDR3 DNA: TGTGCCAGCAGCCGACAGGGTATGGAGGAAAAACTGTTTTTT
CDR3 protein: CASSRQGMEEKLFF

clone size: once
J gene: TRBJ2-2
D gene: TRBD1
V gene: TRBV6-5
CDR3 DNA: TGTGCCAGCAGTCAACAGGGGCCCTATCAGGGGGAGCTGTTTTTT
CDR3 protein: CASSQQGPYQGELFF

clone size: few
J gene: TRBJ1-6
D gene: -
V gene: TRBV9
CDR3 DNA: TGTGCCAGCAGCGTAGGGGCGGGAAATAATTCACCCCTCCACTTT
CDR3 protein: CASSVGAGNNSPLHF